This T cell receptor (beta chain) derives from a study of blood T cell repertoires in COVID-19. Whole-study context: COVID-19 samples, acute and convalescent, were from the United States, Italy and Spain.

Assay: immunoSEQ multiplex PCR; the TCRdb copy retains only in-frame clones and omits some. The repertoire holds some 200,000 clones, with about 86% as singletons. Germline V gene lookup returns CDR1 MDHEN and CDR2 SYDVKM. Unmatched junction bases numbered 8, after V lost 6 bases and J lost 5 bases. The CDR3 contains 15 residues. Input material: PBMCs or T cells enriched from blood (not recorded which). The chain combines TRBV28 with TRBJ1-5, with 9 bases that match TRBD1. This TCR was recovered from a woman between 50 and 59 years old with acute COVID-19. Here the CDR3 DNA reads TGTGCCAGCAGGAAGCGGGACAGGGTCTATCAGCCCCAGCATTTT. As protein: CASRKRDRVYQPQHF.